This T cell receptor beta chain was obtained from a study of CD4 T cells in relation to SARS-CoV-2 and coronaviruses. Points from the study as a whole: The assay detects memory recall responses, not culture-primed primary responses.

The repertoire was sequenced with immunoSEQ multiplex PCR; TCRdb's copy has only in-frame clones and lacks some. In the table there are about 59,000 clones, 86% of which are singletons. On this clone: Its antigen is not known.

The CDR3 covers 14 residues. With 8 bases clipped from V and 6 bases from J, the junction kept 13 bases outside the gene matches. In germline, CDR1 is MDHEN, CDR2 SYDVKM. CD4+ T cells from unexposed donors were obtained before the COVID-19 pandemic (2011-2018). This TCR came from a human donor in good health. The V and J genes are TRBV28 and TRBJ2-7; 7 bases align to TRBD2. Sequencing used memory CD4+ T cells from PBMCs. The CDR3 DNA reads TGTGCCAGCTCTGTCGCGCAGCCGGGAGGCGAGCAGTACTTC. It codes for CASSVAQPGGEQYF.